The sequence of this T cell receptor (beta chain) was determined in a study of Ad26.COV2.S vaccination and SARS-CoV-2 variants. Clones were read by immunoSEQ multiplex PCR, and TCRdb kept only the in-frame ones, dropping some. The table includes about 680,000 clones, around 90% detected once. Sample treatment: around 19 received Ad26.COV2.S at low or high dose, single or two shots; about 5 received placebo; per-sample allocation not given. Samples analyzed were those drawn on day 63 after the first vaccine or placebo injection. CDR3 length: 19 residues. Germline loops: CDR1 LNHDA, CDR2 SQIVND (reference sequence). Germline trimming cut 5 bases from V and 1 base from J; bases unmatched to any gene: 14.

The specimen comprised peripheral blood, sampled in a trial of Ad26.COV2.S vaccine versus placebo. V is TRBV19 and J is TRBJ2-3, with 11 nucleotides matching TRBD2. The origin of this receptor is a person between 18 and 60 years old who received the Ad26.COV2.S COVID-19 vaccine or a placebo. The CDR3 sequence is CASSLSGTSGPGGTDTQYF. The CDR3 coding sequence is TGTGCCAGTAGTTTATCCGGGACTAGCGGACCCGGGGGCACAGATACGCAGTATTTT.